The sequence of this T cell receptor (beta chain) was determined in a study of monozygotic twins with inflammatory bowel disease. The CDR3 consists of 17 residues. Germline values: CDR1 SGHRS, CDR2 YFSETQ. Reprocessing the 5' RACE reads, TCRdb reports a single entry for every CDR3 protein and omits DNA. The ten top clones account for roughly 5.8%, within a sample of a few hundred thousand distinct CDR3 sequences. The rearrangement uses TRBV5-1 and TRBJ2-3; the TCRdb D gene call, TRBD1, has no DNA to confirm it. The TCR sequence derives from a human donor with ulcerative colitis or Crohn's disease, or a healthy co-twin of an affected twin (not recorded which). The specimen was blood. CDR3 loop: CASSPRGSQTSADTQYF.